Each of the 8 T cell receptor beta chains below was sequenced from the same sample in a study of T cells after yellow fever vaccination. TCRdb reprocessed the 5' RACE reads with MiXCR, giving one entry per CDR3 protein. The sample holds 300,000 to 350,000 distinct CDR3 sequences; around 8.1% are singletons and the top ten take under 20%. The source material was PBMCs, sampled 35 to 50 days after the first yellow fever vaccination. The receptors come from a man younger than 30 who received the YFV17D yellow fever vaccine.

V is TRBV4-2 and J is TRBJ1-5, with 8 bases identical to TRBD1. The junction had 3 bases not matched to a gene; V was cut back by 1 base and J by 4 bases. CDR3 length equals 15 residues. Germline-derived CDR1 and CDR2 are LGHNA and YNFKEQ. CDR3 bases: TGTGCCAGCAGCCAAGTTACAGGGGGAAATCAGCCCCAGCATTTT. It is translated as CASSQVTGGNQPQHF.

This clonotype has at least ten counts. This CDR3 is CSARETGPNTEAFF. The CDR3 nucleotides are TGCAGTGCTAGAGAAACGGGGCCGAACACTGAAGCTTTCTTT. The J gene is TRBJ1-1, the V gene TRBV20-1, with D maybe TRBD1 (5 bases). This CDR3 has 14 amino acids. The germline gives CDR1 DFQATT, CDR2 SNEGSKA (reference sequence). With 0 bases removed from V and 1 base from J, the gap between germline ends came to 9 bases.

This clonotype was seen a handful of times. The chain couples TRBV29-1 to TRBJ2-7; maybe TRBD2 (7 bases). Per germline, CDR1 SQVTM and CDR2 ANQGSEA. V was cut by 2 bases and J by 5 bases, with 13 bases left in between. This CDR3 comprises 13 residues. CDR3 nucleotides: TGCAGCGTTGAATCCAGGGGAGGGGACGAGCAGTACTTC. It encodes CSVESRGGDEQYF.

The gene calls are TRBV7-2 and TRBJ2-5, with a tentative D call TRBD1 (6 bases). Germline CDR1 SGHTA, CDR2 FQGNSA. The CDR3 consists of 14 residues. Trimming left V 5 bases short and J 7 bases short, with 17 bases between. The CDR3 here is CASSPRQDTGTQYF. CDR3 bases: TGTGCCAGCAGCCCCAGACAGGACACGGGGACCCAGTACTTC.

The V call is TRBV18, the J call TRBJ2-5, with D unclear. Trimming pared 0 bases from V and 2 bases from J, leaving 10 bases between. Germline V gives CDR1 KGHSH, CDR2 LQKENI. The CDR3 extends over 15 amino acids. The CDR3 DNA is TGTGCCAGCTCACCACCGGGTGACAATCAAGAGACCCAGTACTTC. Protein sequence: CASSPPGDNQETQYF. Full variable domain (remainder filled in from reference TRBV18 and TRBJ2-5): NAGVMQNPRHLVRRRGQEARLRCSPMKGHSHVYWYRQLPEEGLKFMVYLQKENIIDESGMPKERFSAEFPKEGPSILRIQQVVRGDSAAYFCASSPPGDNQETQYFGPGTRLLVL.

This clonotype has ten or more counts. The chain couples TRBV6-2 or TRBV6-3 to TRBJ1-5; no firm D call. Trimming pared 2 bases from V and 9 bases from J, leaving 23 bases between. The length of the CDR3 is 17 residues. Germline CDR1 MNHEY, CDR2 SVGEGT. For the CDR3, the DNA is TGTGCCAGCAGTTACCCTTCATGGGAGGGTCAGATTCCGCCCCAGCATTTT. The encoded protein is CASSYPSWEGQIPPQHF.

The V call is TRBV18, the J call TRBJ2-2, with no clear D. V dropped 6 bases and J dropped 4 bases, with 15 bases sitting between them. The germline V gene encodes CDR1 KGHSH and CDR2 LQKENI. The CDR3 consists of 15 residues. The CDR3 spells CASSPSFIGTGELFF. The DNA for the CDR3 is TGTGCCAGCTCCCCGTCCTTTATTGGCACCGGGGAGCTGTTTTTT. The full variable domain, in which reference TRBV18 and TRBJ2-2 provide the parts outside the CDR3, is NAGVMQNPRHLVRRRGQEARLRCSPMKGHSHVYWYRQLPEEGLKFMVYLQKENIIDESGMPKERFSAEFPKEGPSILRIQQVVRGDSAAYFCASSPSFIGTGELFFGEGSRLTVL.

The DNA for the CDR3 is TGTGCCAGCAGCTTCACAGGCACTAGGGAGACCCAGTACTTC. It translates to CASSFTGTRETQYF. This chain connects TRBV5-4 to TRBJ2-5, with D tentatively TRBD1 or TRBD2 (5 bases each). Germline V gives CDR1 SGHNT, CDR2 YYREEE (reference sequence). The V end lost 2 bases, the J end lost 5 bases, and 13 bases lay between the germline ends. The CDR3 has 14 residues.